These 17 T cell receptor beta chains were all obtained from the same sample, sequenced in a study of blood T cell repertoires in COVID-19. Produced via immunoSEQ multiplex PCR; TCRdb's table is partial and in-frame only. The table includes about 24,000 clones, around 87% detected once. The sample taken for sequencing was peripheral blood. The receptors were gathered from a human donor with active COVID-19. The donor label of this sample is uncertain.

The chain uses TRBV3-1 (or the pseudogene TRBV3-2) and TRBJ1-5, with D perhaps matching TRBD1 (5 bases). The V end was cut by 2 bases, the J end by 10 bases, with 12 bases between. CDR1 and CDR2 from the germline V gene are LGHDT and YNNKEL (reference sequence). This CDR3 has 13 amino acids. CDR3 sequence reads: CASSQFGRGPQHF. In nucleotides, the CDR3 is TGTGCCAGCAGCCAATTTGGGAGGGGTCCCCAGCATTTT.

The genes are TRBV7-2 and TRBJ2-5; tentatively, D is TRBD2 (5 bases). V gave up 1 base and J gave up 9 bases, with 15 bases separating them. CDR1 and CDR2 (germline): SGHTA, FQGNSA. The CDR3 is 14 amino acids. CDR3 residues: CASSLGTGLVAQYF. The CDR3 bases are TGTGCCAGCAGCTTAGGGACGGGGTTGGTGGCCCAGTACTTC.

V gene TRBV3-1 (or the pseudogene TRBV3-2) combines with J gene TRBJ1-1; the D gene is possibly TRBD1 (5 bases). Germline values: CDR1 LGHDT, CDR2 YNNKEL (reference sequence). The CDR3 is made up of 14 amino acids. V lost 1 base and J 3 bases, leaving 9 bases between the germline ends. CDR3 sequence reads: CASSQGPGYTEAFF. In DNA form, the CDR3 reads TGTGCCAGCAGCCAAGGTCCAGGGTACACTGAAGCTTTCTTT.

This chain connects TRBV7-8 to TRBJ1-2, with 11 positions matching TRBD1. This CDR3 spans 15 amino acids. Germline V gene data show CDR1 as SGHVS and CDR2 as FQNEAQ. Trimming took 3 bases from V and 7 from J; bases not matched to a gene: 7. The CDR3 DNA sequence: TGTGCCAGCAGCTTGATGGACAGGGGGCAGGGTGGCTACACCTTC. Protein: CASSLMDRGQGGYTF.

The chain couples TRBV4-1 to TRBJ2-5, with a weak D call TRBD2 (5 bases). This CDR3 has 16 amino acids. Germline V gene lookup returns CDR1 MGHRA and CDR2 YSYEKL. The ends were cut back, 1 base at V and 2 bases at J, with 14 bases in the middle. The CDR3 protein is CASSQVALSLQETQYF. The CDR3 DNA reads as TGCGCCAGCAGCCAAGTAGCGTTGTCGTTACAAGAGACCCAGTACTTC.

This sequence joins TRBV7-3 and TRBJ2-5; possible D gene TRBD2, 7 bases. V dropped 2 bases and J dropped 1 base, with 8 bases sitting between them. This CDR3 has 14 residues. CDR1 and CDR2 (germline): SGHTA, FQGTGA. CDR3 in DNA: TGTGCCAGCAGCTTAGGGGGGGCCCAAGAGACCCAGTACTTC. It encodes CASSLGGAQETQYF.

The chain employs TRBV10-3 and TRBJ2-3; 12 nucleotides line up with TRBD2. Trimming took 7 bases from V and 1 from J; bases not matched to a gene: 12. The CDR3 sequence is 18 residues long. The V gene's germline CDR1 is ENHRY and CDR2 SYGVKD. The CDR3 loop reads CAINRLAGDGGGTDTQYF. The CDR3 DNA sequence: TGTGCCATCAATAGACTAGCGGGAGACGGGGGCGGCACAGATACGCAGTATTTT.

This chain joins TRBV6-5 and TRBJ1-4; 10 bases fit TRBD1. The CDR3 covers 12 residues. V dropped 6 bases and J dropped 8; count of bases not matched to a gene: 0. Germline CDR1 MNHEY, CDR2 SVGAGI. The CDR3 sequence: CASRTGGEKLFF. DNA for the CDR3: TGTGCCAGCAGGACAGGGGGCGAAAAACTGTTTTTT.

This clone is judged large. In nucleotides, the CDR3 is TGTGCCAGCAGCTTCCGGACAACGTGGGACGAGCAGTACTTC. Residues: CASSFRTTWDEQYF. V is TRBV5-4 and J is TRBJ2-7, with D possibly matching TRBD1 (5 bases). Germline V gene lookup returns CDR1 SGHNT and CDR2 YYREEE (reference sequence). The CDR3 is 14 residues long. The V end was cut by 2 bases, the J end by 5 bases, with 14 bases between.

This chain links TRBV25-1 with TRBJ2-1; TRBD1 aligns across 7 bases. V trimming: 3 bases; J trimming: 5 bases; junction bases outside the gene matches: 7. Germline-derived CDR1 and CDR2 are MGHDK and SYGVNS. The CDR3 runs to 15 residues. CDR3 DNA sequence: TGTGCCAGCAGTGATACGACAGGGCTTAACAATGAGCAGTTCTTC. The encoded protein is CASSDTTGLNNEQFF. The full variable domain, completed using reference TRBV25-1 and TRBJ2-1, is EADIYQTPRYLVIGTGKKITLECSQTMGHDKMYWYQQDPGMELHLIHYSYGVNSTEKGDLSSESTVSRIRTEHFPLTLESARPSHTSQYLCASSDTTGLNNEQFFGPGTRLTVL.

This clone was seen only once. The rearrangement joins TRBV28 to TRBJ2-7; 7 positions match TRBD1. Trimming took 5 bases from V and 4 from J; bases not matched to a gene: 11. This CDR3 spans 15 amino acids. The germline V gene encodes CDR1 MDHEN and CDR2 SYDVKM. The CDR3 here is CASSPAGTAKYEQYF. The CDR3 nucleotides read TGTGCCAGCAGTCCCGCCGGGACAGCGAAGTACGAGCAGTACTTC.

The chain joins TRBV27 to TRBJ2-2; TRBD1 matches 7 bases. Trimming at V came to 11 bases and at J to 7 bases, leaving 13 bases not matched to a gene. The germline V gene encodes CDR1 MNHEY and CDR2 SMNVEV (reference sequence). CDR3 size: 14 residues. The CDR3 region has the DNA TGTGCCTGGGGACAGAGTGACACCAACGGGGAGCTGTTTTTT. This sequence encodes CAWGQSDTNGELFF.

The chain carries TRBV13 and TRBJ2-7; the match to TRBD2 covers 15 bases. The CDR3 consists of 15 residues. V lost 5 bases, J lost 5 bases, and 4 bases stayed unmatched. The V gene's germline CDR1 is PRHDT and CDR2 FYEKMQ (reference sequence). The CDR3 sequence: CASSPGTSGRNEQYF. The CDR3 nucleotides are TGTGCCAGCAGCCCCGGGACTAGCGGGAGGAACGAGCAGTACTTC.

This chain connects TRBV10-3 to TRBJ2-3; TRBD2 matches 12 bases. J was trimmed by 9 bases and V by 2 bases; bases with no gene match: 6. In germline, CDR1 is ENHRY, CDR2 SYGVKD. CDR3 size: 15 residues. The DNA of the CDR3 is TGTGCCATCAGTGAGCGACTAGCGGGAGAGGGAACGCAGTATTTT. Its protein product is CAISERLAGEGTQYF.

V and J are TRBV28 and TRBJ1-5; D is ambiguous. This CDR3 spans 17 amino acids. Germline loops: CDR1 MDHEN, CDR2 SYDVKM. With 3 bases removed from V and 0 bases from J, the gap between germline ends came to 15 bases. The CDR3 loop reads CASSFRSTGYSNQPQHF. The CDR3 DNA reads as TGTGCCAGCAGTTTTAGGAGCACGGGGTATAGCAATCAGCCCCAGCATTTT.

The J gene is TRBJ2-7, the V gene TRBV7-9, with 7 bases aligning to TRBD1. CDR1 is SEHNR and CDR2 is FQNEAQ in the germline V gene (reference sequence). This CDR3 spans 12 amino acids. V gave up 5 bases and J gave up 5 bases; unmatched junction bases: 3. CDR3 sequence: CASSLDRDEQYF. CDR3 DNA: TGTGCCAGCAGCCTAGACAGGGACGAGCAGTACTTC.

This chain links TRBV11-1 with TRBJ2-4, with a weak D call TRBD1 (5 bases). Germline V gene data show CDR1 as SGHAT and CDR2 as FQDESV (reference sequence). The CDR3 has 14 residues. V lost 1 base and J 8 bases, leaving 12 bases between the germline ends. The CDR3 is CASSLGQGVDIQYF. The CDR3 DNA follows: TGTGCCAGCAGCTTAGGGCAGGGTGTGGACATTCAGTACTTC.